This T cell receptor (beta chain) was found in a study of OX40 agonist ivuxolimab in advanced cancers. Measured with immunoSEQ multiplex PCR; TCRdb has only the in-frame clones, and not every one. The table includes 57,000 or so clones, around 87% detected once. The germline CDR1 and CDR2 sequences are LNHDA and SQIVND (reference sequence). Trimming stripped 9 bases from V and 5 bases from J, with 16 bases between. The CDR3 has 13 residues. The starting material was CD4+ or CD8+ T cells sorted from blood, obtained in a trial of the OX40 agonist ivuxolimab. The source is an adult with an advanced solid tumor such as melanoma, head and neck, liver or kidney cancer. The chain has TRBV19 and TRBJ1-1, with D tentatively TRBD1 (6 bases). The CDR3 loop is CASRTAAGTEAFF. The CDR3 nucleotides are TGTGCCAGCCGGACAGCGGCGGGGACTGAAGCTTTCTTT.